These 24 T cell receptor beta chains originate from one sample sequenced in a study of cytomegalovirus exposure and HLA in healthy donors. PCR used 60 Vbeta primers and 13 Jbeta primers. The table came from immunoSEQ multiplex PCR; TCRdb's copy has only in-frame clones and leaves some out. The data contain 190,000 or so clones, under 90% of them singletons. Sequenced sample: PBMCs. The source is a boy between 2 and 10 years old in good health and CMV-seronegative.

The chain carries TRBV29-1 and TRBJ1-1, with 11 bases fitting TRBD1. The CDR3 has 16 amino acids. The germline V gene encodes CDR1 SQVTM and CDR2 ANQGSEA. Germline trimming cut 4 bases from V and 4 bases from J; bases unmatched to any gene: 11. The DNA of the CDR3 is TGCAGCGTTGGGGGAGGGACAGGGGGTCGGGGCACTGAAGCTTTCTTT. Encoded protein: CSVGGGTGGRGTEAFF.

V is TRBV30 and J is TRBJ1-3; TRBD1 agrees at 7 bases. V lost 3 bases to trimming and J lost 4 bases; unmatched junction nucleotides: 3. Germline CDR1 is GTSNPN and CDR2 is SVGIG (reference sequence). This CDR3 comprises 13 residues. CDR3 in amino acids: CAWSRGLGNTIYF. DNA for the CDR3: TGTGCCTGGAGCAGGGGGTTGGGAAACACCATATATTTT.

The chain employs TRBV6-5 and TRBJ1-1; 10 bases match TRBD1. The CDR3 runs to 15 residues. Germline values: CDR1 MNHEY, CDR2 SVGAGI. The V and J ends lost 5 bases and 5 bases, in that order; junction bases with no gene match: 8. CDR3 nucleotide sequence: TGTGCCAGCAGTCTTGCTGGACAGGGGGGGACTGAAGCTTTCTTT. Its translation is CASSLAGQGGTEAFF.

The chain couples TRBV6-6 to TRBJ2-1; 9 bases match TRBD2. The CDR3 contains 15 residues. The ends lost 0 bases at V and 10 bases at J; junction bases unmatched: 7. Germline CDR1 and CDR2: MNHNY and SVGAGI (reference sequence). Here the CDR3 DNA reads TGTGCCAGCAGTTACTCGGCGGGGGGGCCGGGGGAGCAGTTCTTC. Amino acid sequence: CASSYSAGGPGEQFF.

The chain recombines TRBV9 with TRBJ2-3, with D maybe TRBD1 (5 bases). CDR1 is SGDLS, CDR2 YYNGEE, per germline. The CDR3 has 14 residues. Trimming took off 0 bases at V and 2 bases at J, with 7 bases between the two ends. The CDR3 bases are TGTGCCAGCAGCGTAGAACAGGCCACAGATACGCAGTATTTT. Translation gives CASSVEQATDTQYF.

The rearrangement links TRBV6-1 to TRBJ2-1; maybe TRBD2 (5 bases). Trimming pared 11 bases from V and 0 bases from J, leaving 17 bases between. The CDR3 has 15 amino acids. Germline CDR1 MNHNS, CDR2 SASEGT. For the CDR3, the DNA is TGTGCCGTCTCCCGCGGGTTTTCCTCCTACAATGAGCAGTTCTTC. It yields the protein CAVSRGFSSYNEQFF.

The chain combines TRBV6-4 with TRBJ2-2; D gene uncertain. Per the germline V gene, CDR1 is MRHNA and CDR2 is SNTAGT. This CDR3 contains 12 residues. The germline V and J ends were trimmed by 0 bases and 8 bases, with 4 bases remaining between them. The CDR3 is CASSDSTGELFF. In nucleotides, the CDR3 is TGTGCCAGCAGTGACTCGACTGGGGAGCTGTTTTTT.

This chain joins TRBV5-6 and TRBJ2-1; D gene uncertain. V lost 4 bases and J 3 bases, leaving 5 bases between the germline ends. This CDR3 has 12 amino acids. Germline-derived CDR1 and CDR2 are SGHDT and YYEEEE. The CDR3 loop reads CASSIGYNEQFF. The CDR3 DNA sequence: TGTGCCAGCAGCATCGGCTACAATGAGCAGTTCTTC.

This sequence joins TRBV7-2 and TRBJ2-5, with 7 bases identical to TRBD1. CDR1 is SGHTA, CDR2 FQGNSA, per germline. This CDR3 is 15 amino acids long. The trim removed 5 bases at V and 2 bases at J, leaving 8 bases unmatched. The CDR3, as DNA: TGTGCCAGCAGCCCCCGACAGGGAACTCAAGAGACCCAGTACTTC. It encodes CASSPRQGTQETQYF. Complete variable domain (other parts from reference TRBV7-2 and TRBJ2-5): GAGVSQSPSNKVTEKGKDVELRCDPISGHTALYWYRQSLGQGLEFLIYFQGNSAPDKSGLPSDRFSAERTGGSVSTLTIQRTQQEDSAVYLCASSPRQGTQETQYFGPGTRLLVL.

About this clone itself: In the same sample, other DNA sequences code for this CDR3. The chain couples TRBV27 to TRBJ2-5; TRBD1 aligns across 9 bases. The ends lost 4 bases at V and 4 bases at J; junction bases unmatched: 10. The CDR3 is 16 amino acids. Germline V gene sequence: CDR1 MNHEY, CDR2 SMNVEV (reference sequence). CDR3 nucleotides: TGTGCCAGCAGTTCCCTCCGGGACAGGGTGAGAGAGACCCAGTACTTC. Translated, it gives CASSSLRDRVRETQYF.

The chain carries TRBV7-9 and TRBJ1-1; D might be TRBD1 (6 bases). Trimming shortened V by 4 bases and J by 5 bases, and 26 bases separated the two germline ends. This CDR3 is 18 amino acids long. From germline, CDR1 is SEHNR and CDR2 FQNEAQ (reference sequence). CDR3 loop: CASSSLGGGRGESTEAFF. The CDR3, as DNA: TGTGCCAGCAGCTCCCTAGGGGGGGGCAGGGGAGAGAGTACTGAAGCTTTCTTT.

The chain employs TRBV6-1 and TRBJ2-2, with TRBD2 matching 8 bases. The ends lost 8 bases at V and 4 bases at J; junction bases unmatched: 9. Germline loops: CDR1 MNHNS, CDR2 SASEGT. This CDR3 comprises 15 residues. CDR3 coding DNA: TGTGCCAGCGGGTCCGGGGGGGTATCCACCGGGGAGCTGTTTTTT. Protein product: CASGSGGVSTGELFF.

This clone was counted a few times. V and J are TRBV4-3 and TRBJ1-1; a possible D gene is TRBD1 (6 bases). The CDR3 consists of 15 residues. V gave up 3 bases and J gave up 1 base, with 12 bases separating them. CDR1 and CDR2 (germline): LGHNA, YSLEER. CDR3 coding DNA: TGCGCCAGCAGCCACGGGAGGGGGGCGAACACTGAAGCTTTCTTT. Protein sequence: CASSHGRGANTEAFF.

The chain employs TRBV4-3 and TRBJ2-2, with 11 bases fitting TRBD2. This CDR3 is 17 amino acids long. V lost 0 bases, J lost 7 bases, and 7 bases stayed unmatched. CDR1 and CDR2 (germline): LGHNA, YSLEER. The CDR3, as DNA: TGCGCCAGCAGCCAAGAGGGACTAGCGGTTTTGGGCGGGGAGCTGTTTTTT. It yields the protein CASSQEGLAVLGGELFF.

The genes are TRBV7-9 and TRBJ1-4; D gene ambiguous. V lost 1 base and J 0 bases, leaving 9 bases between the germline ends. Germline CDR1 is SEHNR and CDR2 is FQNEAQ (reference sequence). The CDR3 has 16 residues. DNA of the CDR3: TGTGCCAGCAGCTTAGGCGTGCGTGCAACTAATGAAAAACTGTTTTTT. Its translation: CASSLGVRATNEKLFF.

V is TRBV28 and J is TRBJ1-2; 10 bases align to TRBD1. Germline CDR1 reads MDHEN; CDR2 reads SYDVKM. V dropped 6 bases and J dropped 7; count of bases not matched to a gene: 14. The CDR3 is 16 amino acids. The CDR3 sequence: CASRPDRGRRRGGYTF. As DNA, the CDR3 is TGTGCCAGCAGACCTGACAGGGGGCGAAGACGAGGTGGCTACACCTTC.

The V call is TRBV5-1, the J call TRBJ2-1; 8 bases line up with TRBD2. V lost 4 bases to trimming and J lost 6 bases; unmatched junction nucleotides: 3. The CDR3 totals 13 residues. Germline V gene lookup returns CDR1 SGHRS and CDR2 YFSETQ. The CDR3 sequence is CASSEGLGNEQFF. The CDR3 DNA sequence: TGCGCCAGCAGCGAGGGACTAGGCAATGAGCAGTTCTTC.

This clone occurred once. CDR3 sequence: CASSLLEQGLSYEQYF. The CDR3 coding sequence is TGTGCCAGCTCACTACTAGAACAGGGGCTCTCCTACGAGCAGTACTTC. The V gene is TRBV18, the J gene TRBJ2-7; 7 bases agree with TRBD1. This CDR3 comprises 16 residues. With V trimmed by 4 bases and J by 0 bases, 9 bases remained unmatched. The germline V gene encodes CDR1 KGHSH and CDR2 LQKENI.

The chain combines TRBV5-4 with TRBJ1-2; 9 nucleotides match TRBD1. The CDR3 is 15 amino acids. V lost 0 bases to trimming and J lost 7 bases; unmatched junction nucleotides: 7. The V gene's germline CDR1 is SGHNT and CDR2 YYREEE (reference sequence). CDR3 in DNA: TGTGCCAGCAGCTTGGACCGGACAGGGGATCGTGGCTACACCTTC. Translated: CASSLDRTGDRGYTF.

The chain is built from TRBV5-6 and TRBJ1-1; 7 bases are a match to TRBD1. The ends lost 4 bases at V and 5 bases at J; junction bases unmatched: 8. This CDR3 has 14 residues. Germline assignment: CDR1 SGHDT and CDR2 YYEEEE. The CDR3 loop reads CASSPNYRGTEAFF. CDR3 sequence (DNA): TGTGCCAGCAGCCCGAATTACAGGGGTACTGAAGCTTTCTTT. Combining the CDR3 with reference TRBV5-6 and TRBJ1-1 gives the whole variable domain DAGVTQSPTHLIKTRGQQVTLRCSPKSGHDTVSWYQQALGQGPQFIFQYYEEEERQRGNFPDRFSGHQFPNYSSELNVNALLLGDSALYLCASSPNYRGTEAFFGQGTRLTVV.

This clone was seen once. V usage is TRBV5-3 and J usage is TRBJ1-2; no reliable D call. TRBV5-3 is sorted into the ORF group, with uncertain function. Trimming shortened V by 3 bases and J by 0 bases, and 12 bases separated the two germline ends. This CDR3 is 15 amino acids long. The CDR3 loop reads CARSSARPPNYGYTF. CDR3 DNA: TGTGCCAGAAGCTCCGCCAGGCCTCCTAACTATGGCTACACCTTC.

As concerns this clone: Sequence at one end of the junction differs from germline and may be a read error. The J gene is TRBJ1-2, the V gene TRBV5-1; D not certain. Germline V lookup: CDR1 SGHRS, CDR2 YFSETQ. The CDR3 sequence is 17 residues long. CDR3 nucleotides: TGCGCCAGCAGCTTGGAGACACTGGATCTCCGAGAATATGGCTGCACCTTC. Translating it yields CASSLETLDLREYGCTF.

The chain is built from TRBV19 and TRBJ1-3; D unresolved. The CDR3 has 13 residues. Trimming removed 6 bases from V and 4 bases from J, with 10 bases in between. The germline V gene has CDR1 LNHDA and CDR2 SQIVND (reference sequence). The CDR3 DNA follows: TGTGCCAGTAGCTTGAGACTGGGAAACACCATATATTTT. This encodes CASSLRLGNTIYF.

The CDR3: CARSLDRPGGLYEQYF. The CDR3 region has the DNA TGTGCCAGAAGCCTCGATCGCCCAGGGGGCCTCTACGAGCAGTACTTC. The chain carries TRBV7-5 and TRBJ2-7; the table gives TRBD1 as D, unverified against the DNA. TRBV7-5 is a documented pseudogene. The CDR3 consists of 16 residues.